This T cell receptor beta chain originates from a study of blood T cell repertoires in COVID-19. Data came from immunoSEQ multiplex PCR; TCRdb stores just in-frame clones and leaves some out. The sample lists some 300,000 clones; 90% were seen once. This clone was observed a handful of times. This sequence was found in a woman aged 18-29 years with acute COVID-19. Sequencing input: PBMCs or T cells enriched from blood (not recorded which).

The CDR3 nucleotides are TGTGCCACCAGTGAGATCAGGGGGGCCGCCCAAGAGACCCAGTACTTC. Protein product: CATSEIRGAAQETQYF. The chain recombines TRBV24-1 with TRBJ2-5; tentative D call: TRBD1 (7 bases). The CDR3 contains 16 residues. The germline V gene encodes CDR1 KGHDR and CDR2 SFDVKD. V lost 4 bases and J lost 1, with 15 bases in between.